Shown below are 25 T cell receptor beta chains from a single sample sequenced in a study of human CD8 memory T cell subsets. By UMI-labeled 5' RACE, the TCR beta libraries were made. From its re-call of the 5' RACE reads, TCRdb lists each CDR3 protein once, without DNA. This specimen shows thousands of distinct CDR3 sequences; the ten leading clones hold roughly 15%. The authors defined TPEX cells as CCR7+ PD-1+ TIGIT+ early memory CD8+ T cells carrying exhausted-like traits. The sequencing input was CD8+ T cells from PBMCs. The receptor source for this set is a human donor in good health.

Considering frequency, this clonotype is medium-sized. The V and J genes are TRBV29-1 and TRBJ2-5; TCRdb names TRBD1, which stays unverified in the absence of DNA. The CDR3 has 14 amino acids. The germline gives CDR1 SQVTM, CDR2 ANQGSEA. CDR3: CSARSVQGQETQYF.

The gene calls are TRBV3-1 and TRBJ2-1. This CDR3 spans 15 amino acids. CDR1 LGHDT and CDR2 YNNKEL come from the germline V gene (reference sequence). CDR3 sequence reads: CASSQSGSTYNEQFF.

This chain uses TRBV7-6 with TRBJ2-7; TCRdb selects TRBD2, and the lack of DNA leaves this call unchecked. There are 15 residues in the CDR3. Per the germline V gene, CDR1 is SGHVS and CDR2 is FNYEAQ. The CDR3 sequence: CASSLESASGTEQYF. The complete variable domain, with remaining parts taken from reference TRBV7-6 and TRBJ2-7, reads GAGVSQSPRYKVTKRGQDVALRCDPISGHVSLYWYRQALGQGPEFLTYFNYEAQQDKSGLPNDRFSAERPEGSISTLTIQRTEQRDSAMYRCASSLESASGTEQYFGPGTRLTVT.

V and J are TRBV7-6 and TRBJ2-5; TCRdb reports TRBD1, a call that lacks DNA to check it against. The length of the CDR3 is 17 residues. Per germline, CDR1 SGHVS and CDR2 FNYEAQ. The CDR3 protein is CASSLTTGGAKDETQYF.

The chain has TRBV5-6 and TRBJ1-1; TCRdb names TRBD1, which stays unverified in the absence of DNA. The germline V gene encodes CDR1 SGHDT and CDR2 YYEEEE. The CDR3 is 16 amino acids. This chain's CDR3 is CASSLKPGSLNTEAFF.

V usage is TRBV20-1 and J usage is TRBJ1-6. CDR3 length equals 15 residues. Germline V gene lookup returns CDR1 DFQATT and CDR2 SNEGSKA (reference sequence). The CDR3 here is CSASTGLLLNSPLHF.

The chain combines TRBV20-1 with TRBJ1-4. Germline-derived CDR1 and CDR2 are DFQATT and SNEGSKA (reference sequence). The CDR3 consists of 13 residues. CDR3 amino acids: CSARDIEDEKLFF.

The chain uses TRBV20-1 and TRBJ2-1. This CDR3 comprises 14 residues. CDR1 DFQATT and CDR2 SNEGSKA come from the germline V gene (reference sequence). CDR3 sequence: CSARDAVGLDEQFF.

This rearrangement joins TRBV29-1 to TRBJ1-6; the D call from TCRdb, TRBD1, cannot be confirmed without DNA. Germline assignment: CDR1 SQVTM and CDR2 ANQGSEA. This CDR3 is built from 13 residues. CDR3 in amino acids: CSASTGYNSPLHF.

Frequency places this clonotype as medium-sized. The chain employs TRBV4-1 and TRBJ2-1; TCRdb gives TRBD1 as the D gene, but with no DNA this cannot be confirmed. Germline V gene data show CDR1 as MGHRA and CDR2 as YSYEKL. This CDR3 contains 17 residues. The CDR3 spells CASSQEVGTGAYNEQFF.

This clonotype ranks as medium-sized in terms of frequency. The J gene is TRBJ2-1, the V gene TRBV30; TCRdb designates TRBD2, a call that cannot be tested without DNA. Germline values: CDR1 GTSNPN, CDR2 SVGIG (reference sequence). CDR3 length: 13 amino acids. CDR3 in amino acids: CAWSVQREGLRFF.

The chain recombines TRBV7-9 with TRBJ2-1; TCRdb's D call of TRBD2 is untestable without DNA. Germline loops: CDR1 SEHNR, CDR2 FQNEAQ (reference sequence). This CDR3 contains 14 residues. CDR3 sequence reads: CASSTGTSYNEQFF.

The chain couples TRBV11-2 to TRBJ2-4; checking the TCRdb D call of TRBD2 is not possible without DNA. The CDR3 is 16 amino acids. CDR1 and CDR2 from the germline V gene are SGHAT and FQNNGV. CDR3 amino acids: CASSASGGAAKNIQYF. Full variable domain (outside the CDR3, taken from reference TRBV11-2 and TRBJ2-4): EAGVAQSPRYKIIEKRQSVAFWCNPISGHATLYWYQQILGQGPKLLIQFQNNGVVDDSQLPKDRFSAERLKGVDSTLKIQPAKLEDSAVYLCASSASGGAAKNIQYFGAGTRLSVL.

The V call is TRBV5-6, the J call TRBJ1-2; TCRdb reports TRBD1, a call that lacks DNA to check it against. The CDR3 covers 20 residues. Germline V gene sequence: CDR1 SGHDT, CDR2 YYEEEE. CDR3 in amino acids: CASSPLGYRPGHQPSYGYTF. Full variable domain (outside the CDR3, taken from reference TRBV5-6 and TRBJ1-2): DAGVTQSPTHLIKTRGQQVTLRCSPKSGHDTVSWYQQALGQGPQFIFQYYEEEERQRGNFPDRFSGHQFPNYSSELNVNALLLGDSALYLCASSPLGYRPGHQPSYGYTFGSGTRLTVV.

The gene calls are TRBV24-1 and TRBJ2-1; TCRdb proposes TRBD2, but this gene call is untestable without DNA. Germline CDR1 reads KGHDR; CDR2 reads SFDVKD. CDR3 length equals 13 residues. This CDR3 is CATSVREYNEQFF.

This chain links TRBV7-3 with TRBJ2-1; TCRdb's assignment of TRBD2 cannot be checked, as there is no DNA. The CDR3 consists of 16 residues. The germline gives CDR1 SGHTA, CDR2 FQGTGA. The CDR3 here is CASSFGLAGRYNEQFF. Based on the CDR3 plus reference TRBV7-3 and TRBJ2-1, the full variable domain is GAGVSQTPSNKVTEKGKYVELRCDPISGHTALYWYRQSLGQGPEFLIYFQGTGAADDSGLPNDRFFAVRPEGSVSTLKIQRTERGDSAVYLCASSFGLAGRYNEQFFGPGTRLTVL.

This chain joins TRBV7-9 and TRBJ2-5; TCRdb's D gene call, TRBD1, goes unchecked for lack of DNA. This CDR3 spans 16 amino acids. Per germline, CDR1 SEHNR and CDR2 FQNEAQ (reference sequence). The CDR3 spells CASSSTDRVDQETQYF. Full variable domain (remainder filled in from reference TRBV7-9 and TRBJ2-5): DTGVSQNPRHKITKRGQNVTFRCDPISEHNRLYWYRQTLGQGPEFLTYFQNEAQLEKSRLLSDRFSAERPKGSFSTLEIQRTEQGDSAMYLCASSSTDRVDQETQYFGPGTRLLVL.

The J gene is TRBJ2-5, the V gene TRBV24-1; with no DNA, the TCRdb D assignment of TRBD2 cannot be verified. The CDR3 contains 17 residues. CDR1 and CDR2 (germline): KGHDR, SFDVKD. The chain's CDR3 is CATSDSTTSHLQETQYF.

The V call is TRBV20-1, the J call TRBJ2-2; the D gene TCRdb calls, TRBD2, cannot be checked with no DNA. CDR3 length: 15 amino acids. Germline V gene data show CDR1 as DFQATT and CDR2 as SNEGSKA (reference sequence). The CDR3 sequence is CSARMEGLNTGELFF.

The CDR3 loop reads CASSLDRDWDSPLHF. This chain connects TRBV7-2 to TRBJ1-6; TCRdb names TRBD1, which stays unverified in the absence of DNA. The CDR3 loop spans 15 amino acids. The V gene's germline CDR1 is SGHTA and CDR2 FQGNSA.

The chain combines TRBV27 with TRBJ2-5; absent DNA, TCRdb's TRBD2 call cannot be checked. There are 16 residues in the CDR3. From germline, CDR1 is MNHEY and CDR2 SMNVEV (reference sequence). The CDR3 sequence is CASSFPASGRRETQYF.

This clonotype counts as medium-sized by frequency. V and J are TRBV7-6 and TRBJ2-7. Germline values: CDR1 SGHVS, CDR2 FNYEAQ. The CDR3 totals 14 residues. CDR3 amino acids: CASSSETGPYEQYF. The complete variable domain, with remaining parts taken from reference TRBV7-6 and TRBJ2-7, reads GAGVSQSPRYKVTKRGQDVALRCDPISGHVSLYWYRQALGQGPEFLTYFNYEAQQDKSGLPNDRFSAERPEGSISTLTIQRTEQRDSAMYRCASSSETGPYEQYFGPGTRLTVT.

CDR3 protein: CASSFPWGGQANTGELFF. J is TRBJ2-2 and V is TRBV5-1; TCRdb picks TRBD1, but there is no DNA to check that call. Germline lookup yields CDR1 SGHRS and CDR2 YFSETQ. CDR3 length: 18 residues.

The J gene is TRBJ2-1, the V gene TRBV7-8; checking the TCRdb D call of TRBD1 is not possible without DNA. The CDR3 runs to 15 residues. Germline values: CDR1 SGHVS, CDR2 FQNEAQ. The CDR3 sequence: CASSRGQGSYNEQFF.

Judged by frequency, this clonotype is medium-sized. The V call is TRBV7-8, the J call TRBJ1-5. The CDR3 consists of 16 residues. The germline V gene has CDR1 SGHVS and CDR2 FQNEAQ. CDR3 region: CASSLGSVQSNQPQHF.